This TCR beta chain emerged from a study of cytomegalovirus exposure and HLA in healthy donors. In regard to this clone: Its antigen is not known.

Deletions cut 9 bases from V and 2 bases from J, with 16 bases between. The CDR3 sequence is 14 residues long. CDR1 MNHNS and CDR2 SASEGT come from the germline V gene. General study points: A later analysis found first-cohort TCR clusters tended to co-occur in the approximately 110 validation repertoires.

Measured with immunoSEQ multiplex PCR; TCRdb has only the in-frame clones, and not every one. The sample consists of about 63,000 clones, around 90% of them appearing once. The chain recombines TRBV6-1 with TRBJ1-2; D call uncertain. The source material was PBMCs. The clonotype originates from a woman aged 18-35 years in good health and CMV-seronegative. Written as DNA, the CDR3 is TGTGCCAGTAATAATTCAGGCAGAAACTATGGCTACACCTTC. Translated: CASNNSGRNYGYTF.